This TCR beta chain was sequenced during a study of control samples from healthy donors and cancer patients. The CDR3 is made up of 13 amino acids. With 2 bases removed from V and 6 bases from J, the gap between germline ends came to 8 bases. Germline V lookup: CDR1 KGHSH, CDR2 LQKENI. Only one count was recorded for this clone. Using immunoSEQ multiplex PCR, the repertoire was profiled, and TCRdb retains in-frame clones only, with some absent. The data contain approximately 110,000 clones, just over 90% of them singletons. The sample comprised blood. This clonotype originated in a woman between 18 and 29 years old in good health. The chain employs TRBV18 and TRBJ2-1; D tentatively fits TRBD1 or TRBD2 (5 bases each). CDR3 nucleotide sequence: TGTGCCAGCTCACCATCGGGGCTCAATGAGCAGTTCTTC. It codes for CASSPSGLNEQFF. Supplemented by reference TRBV18 and TRBJ2-1, the full variable domain reads NAGVMQNPRHLVRRRGQEARLRCSPMKGHSHVYWYRQLPEEGLKFMVYLQKENIIDESGMPKERFSAEFPKEGPSILRIQQVVRGDSAAYFCASSPSGLNEQFFGPGTRLTVL.